The clone carrying this TCR beta chain was picked up a small number of times. Its antigen is still unknown. Primed by a sample-barcoded 5' primer and a J-beta primer mix, a second PCR proceeded for about 7 to 11 cycles. CDR3-containing paired-end reads numbered at least 3 million in each sample. TCRdb passed the 5' RACE reads through MiXCR, listing each CDR3 protein once. This table has around 1,700,000 distinct CDR3 sequences, roughly 27% appearing once. The germline V and J ends were trimmed by 0 bases and 7 bases, with 13 bases remaining between them. The CDR3 consists of 15 residues. The germline gives CDR1 GTSNPN, CDR2 SVGIG (reference sequence). The data were taken from a study of blood T cells in healthy people across ages. General observations from the study: In long-lived donors, naive CD4+ cell counts and diversity exceeded those of aged donors.

Caucasian individuals from Russia who were healthy and aged about 6 to 95 acted as donors. The chain uses TRBV30 and TRBJ1-6; perhaps TRBD1 as D (6 bases). Source material: blood. This clonotype was sampled from a woman aged 25 to 45 in good health. The CDR3 DNA reads as TGTGCCTGGAGTGTAGGACAGAGGATAAATTCACCCCTCCACTTT. Protein sequence: CAWSVGQRINSPLHF.